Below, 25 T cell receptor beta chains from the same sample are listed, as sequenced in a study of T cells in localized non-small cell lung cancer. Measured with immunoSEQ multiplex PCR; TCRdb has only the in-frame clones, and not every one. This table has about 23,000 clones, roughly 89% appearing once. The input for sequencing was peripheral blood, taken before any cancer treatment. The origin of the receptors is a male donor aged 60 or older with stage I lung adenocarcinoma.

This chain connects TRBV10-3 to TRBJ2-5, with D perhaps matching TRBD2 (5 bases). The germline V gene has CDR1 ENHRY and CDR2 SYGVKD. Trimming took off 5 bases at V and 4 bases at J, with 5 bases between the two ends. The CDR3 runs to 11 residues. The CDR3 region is CAISSGETQYF. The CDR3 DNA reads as TGTGCCATCAGTAGCGGAGAGACCCAGTACTTC.

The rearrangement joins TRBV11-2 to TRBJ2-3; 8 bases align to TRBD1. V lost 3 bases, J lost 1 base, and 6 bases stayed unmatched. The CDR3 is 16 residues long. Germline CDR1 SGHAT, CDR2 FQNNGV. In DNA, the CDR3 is TGTGCCAGCAGCTTTTCATTGGGACAGGGCACAGATACGCAGTATTTT. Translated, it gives CASSFSLGQGTDTQYF.

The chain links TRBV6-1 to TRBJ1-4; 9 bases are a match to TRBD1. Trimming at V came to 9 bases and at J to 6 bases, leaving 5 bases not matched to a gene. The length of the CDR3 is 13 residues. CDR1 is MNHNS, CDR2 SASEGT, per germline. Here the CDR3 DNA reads TGTGCCAGTTGCCGGGACAGGGATGAAAAACTGTTTTTT. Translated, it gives CASCRDRDEKLFF.

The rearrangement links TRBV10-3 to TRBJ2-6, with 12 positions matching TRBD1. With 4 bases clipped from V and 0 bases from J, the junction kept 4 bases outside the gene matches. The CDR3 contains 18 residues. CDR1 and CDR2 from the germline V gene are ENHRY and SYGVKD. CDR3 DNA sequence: TGTGCCATCAGTGGGGACAGGGGGCCAAGCTCTGGGGCCAACGTCCTGACTTTC. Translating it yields CAISGDRGPSSGANVLTF.

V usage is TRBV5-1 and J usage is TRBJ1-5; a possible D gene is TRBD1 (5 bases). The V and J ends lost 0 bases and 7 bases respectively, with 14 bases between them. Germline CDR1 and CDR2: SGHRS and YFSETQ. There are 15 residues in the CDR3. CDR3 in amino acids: CASSLDDSQGQPQHF. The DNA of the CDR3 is TGCGCCAGCAGCTTGGACGACAGCCAGGGACAGCCCCAGCATTTT.

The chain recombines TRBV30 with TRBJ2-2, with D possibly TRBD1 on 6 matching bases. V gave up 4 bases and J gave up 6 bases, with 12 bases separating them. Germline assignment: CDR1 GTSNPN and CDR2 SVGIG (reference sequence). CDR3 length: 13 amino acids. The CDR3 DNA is TGTGCCTGGACTGTAAGGGGGTCCGGGGAGCTGTTTTTT. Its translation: CAWTVRGSGELFF.

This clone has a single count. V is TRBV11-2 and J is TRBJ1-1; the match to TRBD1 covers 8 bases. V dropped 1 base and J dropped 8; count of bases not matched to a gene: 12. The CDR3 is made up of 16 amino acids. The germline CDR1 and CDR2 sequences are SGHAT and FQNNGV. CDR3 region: CASSLGGVTGDREAFF. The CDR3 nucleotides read TGTGCCAGCAGCTTAGGGGGCGTGACAGGGGATCGCGAAGCTTTCTTT.

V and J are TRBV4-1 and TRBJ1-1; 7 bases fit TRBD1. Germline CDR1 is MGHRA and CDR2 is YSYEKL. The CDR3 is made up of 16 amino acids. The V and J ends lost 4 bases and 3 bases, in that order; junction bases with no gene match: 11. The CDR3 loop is CASSLTGAIRDTEAFF. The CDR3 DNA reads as TGCGCCAGCAGCCTCACAGGGGCCATTAGGGACACTGAAGCTTTCTTT.

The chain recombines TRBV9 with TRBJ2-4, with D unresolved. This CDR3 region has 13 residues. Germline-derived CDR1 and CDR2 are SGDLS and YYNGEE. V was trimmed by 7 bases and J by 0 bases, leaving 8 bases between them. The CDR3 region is CASGNIAKNIQYF. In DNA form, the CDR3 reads TGTGCCAGCGGGAACATAGCCAAAAACATTCAGTACTTC.

CDR3 sequence (DNA): TGTGCCAGTAGACCGGGGGGAGGAAGTACGCAGTATTTT. Translation: CASRPGGGSTQYF. The rearrangement joins TRBV19 to TRBJ2-3; 7 positions match TRBD2. CDR3 size: 13 residues. Looked up from germline, CDR1 is LNHDA and CDR2 is SQIVND (reference sequence). Trimming cost V 6 bases and J 8 bases; bases outside gene matches: 8.

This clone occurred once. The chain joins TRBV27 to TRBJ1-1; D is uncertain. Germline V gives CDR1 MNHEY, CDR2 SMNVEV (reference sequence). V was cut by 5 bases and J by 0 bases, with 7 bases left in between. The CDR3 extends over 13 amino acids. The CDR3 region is CASSEYMNTEAFF. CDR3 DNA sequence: TGTGCCAGCAGTGAATACATGAACACTGAAGCTTTCTTT.

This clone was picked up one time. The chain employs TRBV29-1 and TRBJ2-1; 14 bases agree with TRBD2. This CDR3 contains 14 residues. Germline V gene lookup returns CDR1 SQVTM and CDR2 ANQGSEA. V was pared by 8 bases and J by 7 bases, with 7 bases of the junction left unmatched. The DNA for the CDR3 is TGCAGCTCCAGGACTAGCGGGGGGACGAATGAGCAGTTCTTC. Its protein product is CSSRTSGGTNEQFF.

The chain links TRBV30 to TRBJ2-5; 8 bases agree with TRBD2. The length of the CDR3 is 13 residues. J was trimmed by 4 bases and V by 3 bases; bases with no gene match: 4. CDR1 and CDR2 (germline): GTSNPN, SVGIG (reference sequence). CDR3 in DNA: TGTGCCTGGAGCAACGGGGGGGTAGAGACCCAGTACTTC. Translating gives CAWSNGGVETQYF.

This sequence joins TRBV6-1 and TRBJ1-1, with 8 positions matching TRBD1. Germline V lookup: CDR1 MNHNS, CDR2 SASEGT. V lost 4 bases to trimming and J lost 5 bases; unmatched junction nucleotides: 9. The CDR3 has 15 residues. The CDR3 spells CASSAAQGVDTEAFF. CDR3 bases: TGTGCCAGCAGTGCGGCACAGGGGGTTGATACTGAAGCTTTCTTT.

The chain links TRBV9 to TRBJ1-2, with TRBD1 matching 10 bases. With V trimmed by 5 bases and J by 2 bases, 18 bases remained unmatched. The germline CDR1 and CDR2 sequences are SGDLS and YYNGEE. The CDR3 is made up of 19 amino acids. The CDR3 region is CASSRIPGQGFTKNYGYTF. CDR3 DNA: TGTGCCAGCAGTCGAATTCCGGGACAGGGGTTCACAAAAAACTATGGCTACACCTTC.

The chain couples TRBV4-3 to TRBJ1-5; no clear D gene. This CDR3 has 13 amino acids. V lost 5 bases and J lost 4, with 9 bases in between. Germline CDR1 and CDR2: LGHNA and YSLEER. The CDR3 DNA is TGCGCCAGCAGCTCGACAACTAATCAGCCCCAGCATTTT. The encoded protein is CASSSTTNQPQHF.

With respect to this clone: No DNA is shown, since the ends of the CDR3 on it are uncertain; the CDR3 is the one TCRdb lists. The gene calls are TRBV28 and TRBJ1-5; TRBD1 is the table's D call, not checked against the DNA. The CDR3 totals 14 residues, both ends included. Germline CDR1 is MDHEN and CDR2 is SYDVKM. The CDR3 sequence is CASILAVSNQPQHF.

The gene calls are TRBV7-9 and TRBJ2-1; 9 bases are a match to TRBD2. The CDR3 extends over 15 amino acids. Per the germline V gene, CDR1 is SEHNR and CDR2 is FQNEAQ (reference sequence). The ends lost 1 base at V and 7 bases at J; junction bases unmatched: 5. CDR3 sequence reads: CASSLGGGEGNEQFF. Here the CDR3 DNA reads TGTGCCAGCAGCTTAGGCGGGGGGGAAGGGAATGAGCAGTTCTTC.

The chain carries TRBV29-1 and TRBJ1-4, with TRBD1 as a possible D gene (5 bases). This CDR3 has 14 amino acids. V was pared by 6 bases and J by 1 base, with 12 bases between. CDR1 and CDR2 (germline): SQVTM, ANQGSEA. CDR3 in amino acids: CSVDVGGTNEKLFF. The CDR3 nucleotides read TGCAGCGTGGACGTGGGGGGAACTAATGAAAAACTGTTTTTT.

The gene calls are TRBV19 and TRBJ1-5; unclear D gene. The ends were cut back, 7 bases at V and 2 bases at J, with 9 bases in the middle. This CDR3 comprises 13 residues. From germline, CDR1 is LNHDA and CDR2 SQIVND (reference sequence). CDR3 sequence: CASNQWGNQPQHF. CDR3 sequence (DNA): TGTGCCAGTAATCAATGGGGCAATCAGCCCCAGCATTTT.

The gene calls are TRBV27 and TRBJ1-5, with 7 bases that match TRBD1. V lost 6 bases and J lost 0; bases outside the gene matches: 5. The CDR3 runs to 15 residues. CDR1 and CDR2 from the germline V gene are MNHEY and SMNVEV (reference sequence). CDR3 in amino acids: CASRLQGNSNQPQHF. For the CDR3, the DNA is TGTGCCAGCAGGTTACAGGGGAATAGCAATCAGCCCCAGCATTTT.

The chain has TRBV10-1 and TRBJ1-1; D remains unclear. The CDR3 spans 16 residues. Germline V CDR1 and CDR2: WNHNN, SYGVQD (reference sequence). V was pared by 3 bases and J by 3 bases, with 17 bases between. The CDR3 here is CASSESGDPLDTEAFF. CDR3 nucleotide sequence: TGCGCCAGCAGTGAATCCGGAGACCCTTTGGACACTGAAGCTTTCTTT.

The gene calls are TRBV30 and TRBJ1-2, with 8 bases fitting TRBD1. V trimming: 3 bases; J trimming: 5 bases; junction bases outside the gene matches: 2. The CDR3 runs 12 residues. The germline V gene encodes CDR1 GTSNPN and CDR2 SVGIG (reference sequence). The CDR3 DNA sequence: TGTGCCTGGAGCACAGGGGGTTATGGCTACACCTTC. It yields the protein CAWSTGGYGYTF.

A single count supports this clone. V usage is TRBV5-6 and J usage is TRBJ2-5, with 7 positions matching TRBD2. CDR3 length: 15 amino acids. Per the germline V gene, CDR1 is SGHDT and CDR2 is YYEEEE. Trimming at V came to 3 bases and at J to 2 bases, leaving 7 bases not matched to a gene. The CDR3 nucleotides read TGTGCCAGCAGCTCCCAGGGAGGGGTTCAAGAGACCCAGTACTTC. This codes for CASSSQGGVQETQYF.

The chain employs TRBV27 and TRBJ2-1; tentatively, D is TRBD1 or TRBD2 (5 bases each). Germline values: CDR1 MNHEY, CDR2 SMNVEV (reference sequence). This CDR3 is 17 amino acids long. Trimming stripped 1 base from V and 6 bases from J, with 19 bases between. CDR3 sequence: CASSLYQGRTGVNEQFF. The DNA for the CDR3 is TGTGCCAGCAGTTTATACCAGGGCAGGACTGGGGTCAATGAGCAGTTCTTC.